One and the same sample provided the 10 T cell receptor beta chains below, sequenced in a study of OX40 agonist ivuxolimab in advanced cancers. The library was produced with the immunoSEQ multiplex PCR assay. What TCRdb holds here is the immuneACCESS table cut down to in-frame rearrangements. Part of the clones is not present; checked against another copy, under half of the missing clones reflect an unresolved V gene, and the others are unexplained. Counted in this sample were 20,000 to 25,000 clones; approximately 80% of them appeared once. The ten most abundant clones make up around a third of the sample. Here the sequenced sample was CD4+ or CD8+ T cells sorted from blood, taken in a trial of the OX40 agonist ivuxolimab. The receptors were gathered from an adult with an advanced solid tumor such as melanoma, head and neck, liver or kidney cancer.

This chain uses TRBV7-2 with TRBJ2-7; 7 bases match TRBD2. Germline V lookup: CDR1 SGHTA, CDR2 FQGNSA. The V and J ends lost 0 bases and 6 bases, in that order; junction bases with no gene match: 5. The CDR3 is 14 residues long. The CDR3 is CASSLASGEGEQYF. Here the CDR3 DNA reads TGTGCCAGCAGCTTAGCGTCGGGGGAGGGCGAGCAGTACTTC. The full variable domain, in which reference TRBV7-2 and TRBJ2-7 provide the parts outside the CDR3, is GAGVSQSPSNKVTEKGKDVELRCDPISGHTALYWYRQSLGQGLEFLIYFQGNSAPDKSGLPSDRFSAERTGGSVSTLTIQRTQQEDSAVYLCASSLASGEGEQYFGPGTRLTVT.

The rearrangement joins TRBV25-1 to TRBJ1-2, with D maybe TRBD1 (5 bases). The CDR3 consists of 16 residues. The V and J ends lost 3 bases and 5 bases respectively, with 19 bases between them. Per the germline V gene, CDR1 is MGHDK and CDR2 is SYGVNS. In DNA, the CDR3 is TGTGCCAGCAGTGACTTATCGGACGGTGGGACTTATGGCTACACCTTC. Encoded protein: CASSDLSDGGTYGYTF.

This clone was observed a handful of times. The rearrangement uses TRBV2 and TRBJ1-1, with D possibly being TRBD1 (6 bases). The V gene's germline CDR1 is SNHLY and CDR2 FYNNEI. The CDR3 spans 14 residues. Trimming stripped 6 bases from V and 6 bases from J, with 17 bases between. CDR3 coding DNA: TGTGCCAGCAGAATGTCGGGGGCCGGCTCTGAAGCTTTCTTT. It specifies CASRMSGAGSEAFF.

This rearrangement joins TRBV7-9 to TRBJ2-5; 7 nucleotides line up with TRBD1. The V gene's germline CDR1 is SEHNR and CDR2 FQNEAQ (reference sequence). V shed 3 bases, J shed 5 bases, and the junction held 9 bases outside the gene matches. The CDR3 consists of 15 residues. In nucleotides, the CDR3 is TGTGCCAGCAGCTTTTGGACAGGAAACACCGAGACCCAGTACTTC. Protein sequence: CASSFWTGNTETQYF.

This clone was seen a single time. The gene calls are TRBV5-8 and TRBJ2-2; D gene ambiguous. Germline CDR1 and CDR2: SGHTS and YDEGEE. This CDR3 is 16 amino acids long. V was clipped by 1 base and J by 0 bases, with 10 bases between them. CDR3 nucleotides: TGTGCCAGCAGCTTGTCGCGGCAGCCGAACACCGGGGAGCTGTTTTTT. Amino acids: CASSLSRQPNTGELFF.

This clone was observed a few times. V and J are TRBV9 and TRBJ2-7, with D perhaps TRBD2 (6 bases). The CDR3 runs to 13 residues. V lost 6 bases and J 1 base, leaving 11 bases between the germline ends. CDR1 and CDR2 from the germline V gene are SGDLS and YYNGEE. CDR3 protein: CASTGDSSYEQYF. CDR3 nucleotide sequence: TGTGCCAGCACGGGAGACAGTTCCTACGAGCAGTACTTC.

This clone was detected a few times. The chain employs TRBV5-1 and TRBJ2-7; 7 positions agree with TRBD1. The V gene end was trimmed by 4 bases and the J gene end by 7 bases; junction bases not matched to a gene: 14. The CDR3 length is 15 residues. CDR1 and CDR2 (germline): SGHRS, YFSETQ. The CDR3 bases are TGCGCCAGCAGCGAGAGGACAGGTATAACGGGGGAGCAGTACTTC. Amino acids: CASSERTGITGEQYF.

The V and J genes are TRBV7-9 and TRBJ2-7; D is uncertain. The germline gives CDR1 SEHNR, CDR2 FQNEAQ (reference sequence). V lost 2 bases, J lost 4 bases, and 6 bases lay in between. This CDR3 contains 12 residues. CDR3 coding DNA: TGTGCCAGCAGCTTACGAGATTACGAGCAGTACTTC. Translated, it gives CASSLRDYEQYF.

The chain recombines TRBV10-1 with TRBJ1-3; D not certain. Germline loops: CDR1 WNHNN, CDR2 SYGVQD (reference sequence). The CDR3 covers 15 residues. V dropped 4 bases and J dropped 4 bases, with 14 bases sitting between them. The CDR3 DNA reads as TGCGCCAGCAGTGTGACCTCGGACGGGGGAAACACCATATATTTT. It yields the protein CASSVTSDGGNTIYF.

This clone is a singleton in its sample. V usage is TRBV29-1 and J usage is TRBJ2-7; either TRBD1 or TRBD2 may fit D (5 bases each). The CDR3 contains 13 residues. The V gene's germline CDR1 is SQVTM and CDR2 ANQGSEA. V lost 6 bases, J lost 1 base, and 13 bases lay in between. The CDR3 loop is CSVTGTPSYEQYF. The DNA of the CDR3 is TGCAGCGTCACCGGGACGCCTTCCTACGAGCAGTACTTC.